Listed here are 17 T cell receptor beta chains from one sample, sequenced in a study of identical twins. TCRdb re-derived calls from the 5' RACE reads in MiXCR, one entry per CDR3 protein. Of 500,000 to 700,000 distinct CDR3 sequences listed, roughly 7.2% are singletons. These records were also assigned to another study, of yellow fever vaccine responses in identical twins.

Sequencing was performed on PBMCs. Receptors were obtained from a woman aged 18 to 35 in good health.

In this sample, this clonotype turned up many times. The V and J genes are TRBV5-1 and TRBJ2-3, with a tentative D call TRBD1 (6 bases). The CDR3 runs 14 residues. The germline V and J ends were trimmed by 6 bases and 2 bases, with 13 bases remaining between them. Germline CDR1 SGHRS, CDR2 YFSETQ. CDR3 coding DNA: TGCGCCAGCACTCGGGGACAACCCACAGATACGCAGTATTTT. Translation: CASTRGQPTDTQYF.

This chain links TRBV7-9 with TRBJ1-4, with D unresolved. The CDR3 spans 15 residues. V lost 6 bases and J lost 5, with 16 bases in between. Germline V CDR1 and CDR2: SEHNR, FQNEAQ (reference sequence). The CDR3 sequence: CASSQRDNVNEKLFF. CDR3 bases: TGTGCCAGCAGTCAAAGGGATAATGTAAATGAAAAACTGTTTTTT. The full variable domain, completed using reference TRBV7-9 and TRBJ1-4, is DTGVSQNPRHKITKRGQNVTFRCDPISEHNRLYWYRQTLGQGPEFLTYFQNEAQLEKSRLLSDRFSAERPKGSFSTLEIQRTEQGDSAMYLCASSQRDNVNEKLFFGSGTQLSVL.

This clonotype was observed a few times. V gene TRBV29-1 combines with J gene TRBJ2-2; 7 positions match TRBD1. This CDR3 has 14 residues. The V and J ends lost 6 bases and 7 bases, in that order; junction bases with no gene match: 11. In germline, CDR1 is SQVTM, CDR2 ANQGSEA. In nucleotides, the CDR3 is TGCAGCGTGACCGGGACAGCTAAGGACGGGGAGCTGTTTTTT. This sequence encodes CSVTGTAKDGELFF.

This clonotype has ten or more counts. V and J are TRBV6-1 and TRBJ2-1; TRBD1 is a possible D gene (6 bases). The CDR3 is made up of 13 amino acids. Between the trimmed V and J ends, which lost 10 bases and 7 bases, there was a span of 17 bases. The germline V gene encodes CDR1 MNHNS and CDR2 SASEGT. The CDR3 region is CATRQEGSNEQFF. CDR3 sequence (DNA): TGTGCCACCAGACAGGAAGGTAGTAATGAGCAGTTCTTC.

This clonotype was seen ten or more times. This sequence joins TRBV29-1 and TRBJ2-7, with D perhaps TRBD1 (6 bases). V lost 6 bases to trimming and J lost 0 bases, with 12 bases between them. From germline, CDR1 is SQVTM and CDR2 ANQGSEA. CDR3 length equals 13 residues. The CDR3: CSVTGTYSYEQYF. The CDR3 nucleotides read TGCAGCGTAACCGGGACATACTCCTACGAGCAGTACTTC.

This clonotype occurred many times. The genes are TRBV5-1 and TRBJ2-1; a possible D gene is TRBD1 (5 bases). CDR3 length: 15 residues. Germline lookup yields CDR1 SGHRS and CDR2 YFSETQ. V dropped 0 bases and J dropped 8 bases, with 15 bases sitting between them. The CDR3 is CASSLVLQGVHEQFF. CDR3 sequence (DNA): TGCGCCAGCAGCTTGGTTTTGCAGGGTGTCCATGAGCAGTTCTTC. Full variable domain (remainder filled in from reference TRBV5-1 and TRBJ2-1): KAGVTQTPRYLIKTRGQQVTLSCSPISGHRSVSWYQQTPGQGLQFLFEYFSETQRNKGNFPGRFSGRQFSNSRSEMNVSTLELGDSALYLCASSLVLQGVHEQFFGPGTRLTVL.

This clonotype was counted between two and nine times. The rearrangement joins TRBV4-1 to TRBJ1-6, with D unclear. V lost 4 bases and J 8 bases, leaving 9 bases between the germline ends. There are 13 residues in the CDR3. The germline V gene has CDR1 MGHRA and CDR2 YSYEKL. As DNA, the CDR3 is TGCGCCAGCAGCCCCTTCGGCGATTCACCCCTCCACTTT. Its translation: CASSPFGDSPLHF.

This rearrangement joins TRBV7-9 to TRBJ2-5; 8 bases match TRBD1. The CDR3 loop spans 15 amino acids. The V gene end was trimmed by 5 bases and the J gene end by 5 bases; junction bases not matched to a gene: 10. Germline loops: CDR1 SEHNR, CDR2 FQNEAQ (reference sequence). The CDR3 region has the DNA TGTGCCAGCAGCCCCGGACAGGGATTAGAGGAGACCCAGTACTTC. This sequence encodes CASSPGQGLEETQYF.

The rearrangement links TRBV14 to TRBJ2-3; 9 positions match TRBD2. Trimming at V came to 1 base and at J to 8 bases, leaving 4 bases not matched to a gene. CDR1 is SGHDN, CDR2 FVKESK, per germline. This CDR3 has 14 amino acids. CDR3 DNA: TGTGCCAGCAGCCAAGTACCGGGACTAGCTACGCAGTATTTT. Its translation: CASSQVPGLATQYF.

At least ten counts were recorded for this clonotype. This sequence joins TRBV5-1 and TRBJ2-3; D tentatively reads TRBD1 or TRBD2 (6 bases each). CDR3 size: 13 residues. Looked up from germline, CDR1 is SGHRS and CDR2 is YFSETQ. V lost 7 bases, J lost 0 bases, and 9 bases lay in between. The DNA for the CDR3 is TGCGCCAGCGGGGGGCCGAGCACAGATACGCAGTATTTT. Amino acids: CASGGPSTDTQYF.

The rearrangement joins TRBV27 to TRBJ1-1; D is undetermined. CDR1 and CDR2 (germline): MNHEY, SMNVEV (reference sequence). V was trimmed by 2 bases and J by 1 base, leaving 14 bases between them. CDR3 length: 16 residues. The CDR3 sequence: CASSLRVRAGNTEAFF. CDR3 DNA sequence: TGTGCCAGCAGTTTAAGGGTAAGGGCCGGGAACACTGAAGCTTTCTTT.

This clonotype has ten or more counts. The genes are TRBV25-1 and TRBJ2-7; 9 positions agree with TRBD1. Germline V gene lookup returns CDR1 MGHDK and CDR2 SYGVNS. V lost 5 bases, J lost 3 bases, and 8 bases stayed unmatched. The CDR3 length is 15 residues. CDR3 sequence reads: CASSPLGTGIYEQYF. CDR3 sequence (DNA): TGTGCCAGCAGTCCCCTCGGGACAGGGATCTACGAGCAGTACTTC.

This rearrangement joins TRBV10-3 to TRBJ2-3, with D possibly matching TRBD1 (7 bases). Germline CDR1 ENHRY, CDR2 SYGVKD. Trimming took 2 bases from V and 2 from J, leaving 23 bases between them. The CDR3 totals 19 residues. This CDR3 reads CAISEPTGLGLENTDTQYF. The CDR3 DNA reads TGTGCCATCAGTGAGCCGACAGGGTTGGGACTGGAAAACACAGATACGCAGTATTTT.

V usage is TRBV7-8 and J usage is TRBJ2-7; 7 nucleotides agree with TRBD1. This CDR3 region has 16 residues. Germline lookup yields CDR1 SGHVS and CDR2 FQNEAQ. With 1 base clipped from V and 3 bases from J, the junction kept 9 bases outside the gene matches. Written as DNA, the CDR3 is TGTGCCAGCAGCTTAGTGTCCGGGGACAGCGTCTACGAGCAGTACTTC. Protein product: CASSLVSGDSVYEQYF.

The gene calls are TRBV15 and TRBJ2-7; D remains ambiguous. V lost 0 bases, J lost 0 bases, and 12 bases lay in between. The CDR3 loop spans 16 amino acids. Germline assignment: CDR1 LNHNV and CDR2 YYDKDF (reference sequence). The CDR3 coding sequence is TGTGCCACCAGCAGAGATCTAGACCGCAACTCCTACGAGCAGTACTTC. This gives the protein CATSRDLDRNSYEQYF. Filled out from reference TRBV15 and TRBJ2-7, the complete variable domain reads DAMVIQNPRYQVTQFGKPVTLSCSQTLNHNVMYWYQQKSSQAPKLLFHYYDKDFNNEADTPDNFQSRRPNTSFCFLDIRSPGLGDTAMYLCATSRDLDRNSYEQYFGPGTRLTVT.

This clonotype has a count of ten or more. The V call is TRBV12-3 or TRBV12-4, the J call TRBJ1-2, with no clear D. V gave up 6 bases and J gave up 4 bases, with 18 bases separating them. The CDR3 has 15 residues. This chain's CDR3 is CASRYNPTVSYGYTF. In DNA form, the CDR3 reads TGTGCCAGCAGATACAACCCCACAGTGAGCTATGGCTACACCTTC.

This clonotype was detected only a few times. The rearrangement uses TRBV12-5 and TRBJ2-1, with TRBD2 as a possible D gene (6 bases). The CDR3 covers 15 residues. Germline CDR1 and CDR2: LGHNT and FRNRAP. Trimming stripped 4 bases from V and 3 bases from J, with 13 bases between. CDR3 sequence reads: CASGSIGGDYNEQFF. The CDR3 nucleotides read TGTGCTAGTGGTTCCATCGGCGGGGACTACAATGAGCAGTTCTTC.